This entry concerns a single TCR beta chain. The antigen is unknown. This sample is part of a study of blood T cells in healthy people across ages. General study results and limits: Unknown donor CMV status possibly confounded expanded clonotype changes.

With 4 bases removed from V and 2 bases from J, the gap between germline ends came to 15 bases. Germline V gene sequence: CDR1 SGHRS, CDR2 YFSETQ. The CDR3 spans 15 residues. The use of a sample-barcoded 5' primer and a J-beta primer mix characterized a second PCR of about 7 to 12 cycles. Each CDR3 protein gets one entry after TCRdb re-called the 5' RACE reads with MiXCR. Of about 1.6 million distinct CDR3 sequences in the sample, about 32% are singletons; the top ten hold over 9%. This sequence originates from a woman aged 25 to 39 in good health. The V call is TRBV5-1, the J call TRBJ1-1, with a possible D match to TRBD1 (5 bases). Specimen: blood. The DNA for the CDR3 is TGCGCCAGCAGCCCGGTCGGGGCTGGAAACACTGAAGCTTTCTTT. Protein sequence: CASSPVGAGNTEAFF.